This record covers a single T cell receptor beta chain. What it binds is not known. The source of the sample is a study of cytomegalovirus exposure and HLA in healthy donors. Across the whole study: Earlier, 90 million to 140 million unique TCR beta sequences were recovered from approximately 180 million T cells by an analysis. Study-wide points: Productive status was seen about 90% or about 30% of the time for most TCR beta V segments in an earlier analysis. The authors considered a cluster of highly shared sequence variants likely to be a sequencing artifact.

The V and J ends lost 8 bases and 7 bases, in that order; junction bases with no gene match: 8. The CDR3 is made up of 13 amino acids. Germline V gene data show CDR1 as MNHEY and CDR2 as SVGAGI. A multiplex PCR was run with 60 Vbeta primers and 13 Jbeta primers. In the original processing: A later analysis tallied about 80 million unique TCR beta chains, about 12 million of them shared. The data were produced by immunoSEQ multiplex PCR, yet TCRdb's version contains in-frame clones alone and is incomplete. That table is the source of V, J and clone size, and D and trimming were worked out from the DNA. This sample has 57,000 or so clones, with 75% to 85% found just once.

The origin of this receptor is a man aged 50 to 60 in good health and CMV-seropositive. The chain recombines TRBV6-5 with TRBJ2-1; 7 bases agree with TRBD1. Source material: PBMCs. CDR3 nucleotide sequence: TGTGCCAGCGGGGACAGATTACCTAATGAGCAGTTCTTC. This sequence encodes CASGDRLPNEQFF.